This T cell receptor beta chain emerged from a study of cytomegalovirus exposure and HLA in healthy donors. Findings and caveats of the study: As immune exposure information, only CMV serostatus was available.

In regard to this clone: The antigen is undetermined.

Use of 60 Vbeta and 13 Jbeta primers characterized the PCR. Measured with immunoSEQ multiplex PCR; TCRdb has only the in-frame clones, and not every one. Of roughly 100,000 clones in the sample, around 77% were seen once. This CDR3 is built from 15 residues. The junction had 4 bases not matched to a gene; V was cut back by 0 bases and J by 4 bases. The germline CDR1 and CDR2 sequences are MNHNY and SVGAGI (reference sequence). The V and J genes are TRBV6-6 and TRBJ1-2; the match to TRBD1 covers 8 bases. The origin of this receptor is a female donor in good health and CMV-seronegative. Source material: PBMCs. CDR3 in DNA: TGTGCCAGCAGTTACTCAGTGACAGGGGTCTATGGCTACACCTTC. As protein: CASSYSVTGVYGYTF.